The 28 T cell receptor beta chains given below trace back to one sample, sequenced in a study of shared clonotypes between healthy human individuals. The data were produced by immunoSEQ multiplex PCR, yet TCRdb's version contains in-frame clones alone and is incomplete. This table holds about 1.1 million clones, around 82% found once. The sequenced sample was memory CD4+ T cells from PBMCs. Subset reported: CD45RA-negative fraction. These receptors were taken from a young man in good health. Some clones in this sample may be carry-over from other donors' samples.

For this clone: A far more abundant clone sits one base away, making this likely a read error. Distinct nucleotide sequences in the sample also encode this CDR3. The rearrangement joins TRBV9 to TRBJ1-1; TRBD1 is a possible D gene (5 bases). In germline, CDR1 is SGDLS, CDR2 YYNGEE. The CDR3 consists of 14 residues. V shed 4 bases and J shed 6 bases, with 16 bases lying between them. CDR3 DNA: TGTGCCAGCAGCAAAGGGCAGGGAAGATCTGAAGCTTTCTTT. Amino acid sequence: CASSKGQGRSEAFF.

This chain links TRBV28 with TRBJ1-1, with a weak D call TRBD1 (6 bases). In germline, CDR1 is MDHEN, CDR2 SYDVKM. V was shortened by 6 bases and J by 7 bases, with 27 bases between the two germline ends. CDR3 size: 17 residues. The CDR3 is CASRSYIGGRLTGEAFF. In DNA form, the CDR3 reads TGTGCCAGCAGGTCCTATATCGGGGGGCGCCTCACCGGTGAAGCTTTCTTT.

This rearrangement joins TRBV4-1 to TRBJ2-2, with D unclear. Trimming pared 1 base from V and 6 bases from J, leaving 12 bases between. CDR3 length: 15 amino acids. The V gene's germline CDR1 is MGHRA and CDR2 YSYEKL. CDR3 in DNA: TGCGCCAGCAGCCAAGGATTGCGCACGGCCGGGGAGCTGTTTTTT. Translation: CASSQGLRTAGELFF.

The J gene is TRBJ1-3, the V gene TRBV28, with D unclear. The germline CDR1 and CDR2 sequences are MDHEN and SYDVKM. V was pared by 7 bases and J by 0 bases, with 7 bases between. The CDR3 sequence is 13 residues long. The CDR3 sequence: CASMGSSGNTIYF. The DNA for the CDR3 is TGTGCCAGCATGGGCAGCTCTGGAAACACCATATATTTT.

The J gene is TRBJ1-2, the V gene TRBV5-1; D is perhaps TRBD1 (5 bases). This CDR3 is 16 amino acids long. Germline-derived CDR1 and CDR2 are SGHRS and YFSETQ. Trimming cost V 4 bases and J 6 bases, with 22 bases left between them. CDR3 bases: TGCGCCAGCAGCAAGGACCAGGGAAGAGAAAGGGATGGCTACACCTTC. Amino acids: CASSKDQGRERDGYTF.

The chain uses TRBV7-2 and TRBJ2-1; D is unresolved. This CDR3 comprises 14 residues. Germline V CDR1 and CDR2: SGHTA, FQGNSA. V shed 2 bases and J shed 4 bases, with 9 bases lying between them. The DNA for the CDR3 is TGTGCCAGCAGCTTATGGCAAGTTTACAATGAGCAGTTCTTC. Translation: CASSLWQVYNEQFF.

The rearrangement links TRBV28 to TRBJ2-7; D is possibly TRBD1 (5 bases). Germline lookup yields CDR1 MDHEN and CDR2 SYDVKM. V lost 6 bases, J lost 2 bases, and 11 bases lay in between. The CDR3 extends over 13 amino acids. For the CDR3, the DNA is TGTGCCAGCAGGCAGGGCCAGACCTACGAGCAGTACTTC. Amino acid sequence: CASRQGQTYEQYF.

V gene TRBV7-8 combines with J gene TRBJ1-1, with 7 nucleotides matching TRBD1. With 2 bases clipped from V and 11 bases from J, the junction kept 8 bases outside the gene matches. The CDR3 is 13 residues long. Looked up from germline, CDR1 is SGHVS and CDR2 is FQNEAQ. The CDR3 protein is CASSLQGDRAAFF. The CDR3 nucleotides are TGTGCCAGCAGCTTACAGGGAGACAGGGCCGCTTTCTTT.

This chain connects TRBV5-6 to TRBJ2-4, with D possibly TRBD1 on 6 matching bases. V gave up 0 bases and J gave up 1 base, with 11 bases separating them. This CDR3 spans 16 amino acids. The V gene's germline CDR1 is SGHDT and CDR2 YYEEEE. The CDR3 reads CASSLEQGVAKNIQYF. DNA of the CDR3: TGTGCCAGCAGCTTGGAACAGGGAGTCGCCAAAAACATTCAGTACTTC. Looking up the rest from reference TRBV5-6 and TRBJ2-4 gives the full variable domain: DAGVTQSPTHLIKTRGQQVTLRCSPKSGHDTVSWYQQALGQGPQFIFQYYEEEERQRGNFPDRFSGHQFPNYSSELNVNALLLGDSALYLCASSLEQGVAKNIQYFGAGTRLSVL.

This clone was observed once. The V call is TRBV7-2, the J call TRBJ2-5; the match to TRBD1 covers 8 bases. This CDR3 is built from 16 residues. V lost 5 bases to trimming and J lost 5 bases; unmatched junction nucleotides: 13. Germline lookup yields CDR1 SGHTA and CDR2 FQGNSA. The DNA for the CDR3 is TGTGCCAGCAGCCTGACCCCCCTGACAGGGGTGGAGACCCAGTACTTC. Protein product: CASSLTPLTGVETQYF.

The rearrangement links TRBV7-3 to TRBJ1-5, with a weak D call TRBD1 (5 bases). V was cut by 2 bases and J by 6 bases, with 14 bases left in between. The CDR3 extends over 15 amino acids. Germline CDR1 SGHTA, CDR2 FQGTGA. The CDR3 DNA reads as TGTGCCAGCAGCTTAGGGTCAGGGACGGGTCAGCCCCAGCATTTT. Translating it yields CASSLGSGTGQPQHF. The full variable domain, its missing parts supplied by reference TRBV7-3 and TRBJ1-5, is GAGVSQTPSNKVTEKGKYVELRCDPISGHTALYWYRQSLGQGPEFLIYFQGTGAADDSGLPNDRFFAVRPEGSVSTLKIQRTERGDSAVYLCASSLGSGTGQPQHFGDGTRLSIL.

The chain links TRBV19 to TRBJ2-3; TRBD1 or TRBD2 may be the D gene (5 bases each). The CDR3 covers 16 residues. Trimming cost V 6 bases and J 0 bases, with 16 bases left between them. The germline CDR1 and CDR2 sequences are LNHDA and SQIVND (reference sequence). The CDR3 region is CASRSGGGTSTDTQYF. CDR3 nucleotide sequence: TGTGCCAGTAGGTCGGGTGGGGGAACTAGCACAGATACGCAGTATTTT.

The V gene is TRBV7-2, the J gene TRBJ2-3; the D gene could be TRBD1 or TRBD2 (6 bases each). This CDR3 has 16 amino acids. CDR1 is SGHTA, CDR2 FQGNSA, per germline. Trimming took 4 bases from V and 0 from J, leaving 14 bases between them. CDR3 protein: CASSSGGRGSTDTQYF. The DNA for the CDR3 is TGTGCCAGCAGCTCCGGGGGCCGCGGGAGCACAGATACGCAGTATTTT. Full variable domain (outside the CDR3, taken from reference TRBV7-2 and TRBJ2-3): GAGVSQSPSNKVTEKGKDVELRCDPISGHTALYWYRQSLGQGLEFLIYFQGNSAPDKSGLPSDRFSAERTGGSVSTLTIQRTQQEDSAVYLCASSSGGRGSTDTQYFGPGTRLTVL.

V and J are TRBV27 and TRBJ1-2, with a tentative D call TRBD1 (5 bases). The CDR3 length is 16 residues. Germline V gene lookup returns CDR1 MNHEY and CDR2 SMNVEV (reference sequence). V lost 5 bases and J 5 bases, leaving 21 bases between the germline ends. CDR3 sequence reads: CASSGRDGAAMYGYTF. As DNA, the CDR3 is TGTGCCAGCAGTGGGCGGGATGGGGCGGCGATGTATGGCTACACCTTC.

The chain links TRBV5-4 to TRBJ1-2, with D possibly matching TRBD1 (6 bases). Trimming shortened V by 0 bases and J by 3 bases, and 18 bases separated the two germline ends. The CDR3 is 17 amino acids. The germline V gene has CDR1 SGHNT and CDR2 YYREEE (reference sequence). The CDR3 spells CASSLGMRGGSYYGYTF. The CDR3 bases are TGTGCCAGCAGCTTGGGGATGAGGGGGGGCTCCTACTATGGCTACACCTTC. Combining the CDR3 with reference TRBV5-4 and TRBJ1-2 gives the whole variable domain ETGVTQSPTHLIKTRGQQVTLRCSSQSGHNTVSWYQQALGQGPQFIFQYYREEENGRGNFPPRFSGLQFPNYSSELNVNALELDDSALYLCASSLGMRGGSYYGYTFGSGTRLTVV.

The chain joins TRBV27 to TRBJ1-2; D is undetermined. This CDR3 is 16 amino acids long. V was cut by 0 bases and J by 5 bases, with 16 bases left in between. The germline V gene has CDR1 MNHEY and CDR2 SMNVEV (reference sequence). The CDR3 sequence is CASSLSISGQTYGYTF. In nucleotides, the CDR3 is TGTGCCAGCAGTTTATCGATATCTGGGCAAACTTATGGCTACACCTTC.

The chain couples TRBV11-3 to TRBJ2-5; 7 bases are shared with TRBD2. The CDR3 runs to 18 residues. J was trimmed by 4 bases and V by 4 bases; bases with no gene match: 18. Per the germline V gene, CDR1 is SGHNT and CDR2 is YENEEA. CDR3 sequence reads: CASSSPFPEAGVVETQYF. The CDR3 DNA follows: TGTGCCAGCAGCTCCCCATTTCCGGAGGCGGGAGTGGTAGAGACCCAGTACTTC. Full variable domain (outside the CDR3, taken from reference TRBV11-3 and TRBJ2-5): EAGVVQSPRYKIIEKKQPVAFWCNPISGHNTLYWYLQNLGQGPELLIRYENEEAVDDSQLPKDRFSAERLKGVDSTLKIQPAELGDSAVYLCASSSPFPEAGVVETQYFGPGTRLLVL.

The chain uses TRBV7-3 and TRBJ1-1; D perhaps matches TRBD1 (5 bases). The germline V gene encodes CDR1 SGHTA and CDR2 FQGTGA. This CDR3 comprises 14 residues. V gave up 2 bases and J gave up 0 bases, with 7 bases separating them. In DNA form, the CDR3 reads TGTGCCAGCAGCTTAGGGGGGGTGAACACTGAAGCTTTCTTT. It specifies CASSLGGVNTEAFF.

The chain combines TRBV30 with TRBJ1-2; D not certain. Germline CDR1 reads GTSNPN; CDR2 reads SVGIG (reference sequence). The germline V and J ends were trimmed by 2 bases and 5 bases, with 3 bases remaining between them. The CDR3 sequence is 10 residues long. The chain's CDR3 is CAWSSYGYTF. In nucleotides, the CDR3 is TGTGCCTGGAGTTCATATGGCTACACCTTC.

V and J are TRBV20-1 and TRBJ2-5, with unresolved D. V dropped 6 bases and J dropped 2 bases, with 7 bases sitting between them. This CDR3 region has 11 residues. Germline V gene data show CDR1 as DFQATT and CDR2 as SNEGSKA (reference sequence). Here the CDR3 DNA reads TGCAGTGCGCCCAGACAAGAGACCCAGTACTTC. It yields the protein CSAPRQETQYF.

The chain carries TRBV11-2 and TRBJ2-5; the match to TRBD2 covers 8 bases. Germline loops: CDR1 SGHAT, CDR2 FQNNGV. The CDR3 has 15 amino acids. The ends lost 7 bases at V and 2 bases at J; junction bases unmatched: 9. The CDR3 reads CASNNGLAGQETQYF. The CDR3 coding sequence is TGTGCCAGCAACAATGGGCTAGCGGGTCAAGAGACCCAGTACTTC.

This sequence joins TRBV2 and TRBJ2-7; D is uncertain. V was trimmed by 7 bases and J by 0 bases, leaving 13 bases between them. Per the germline V gene, CDR1 is SNHLY and CDR2 is FYNNEI. This CDR3 contains 14 residues. The CDR3 sequence is CASMVDGSSYEQYF. The CDR3 coding sequence is TGTGCCAGCATGGTGGACGGAAGCTCCTACGAGCAGTACTTC. The full variable domain, rest sourced from reference TRBV2 and TRBJ2-7, is EPEVTQTPSHQVTQMGQEVILRCVPISNHLYFYWYRQILGQKVEFLVSFYNNEISEKSEIFDDQFSVERPDGSNFTLKIRSTKLEDSAMYFCASMVDGSSYEQYFGPGTRLTVT.

V usage is TRBV5-6 and J usage is TRBJ2-1; D is perhaps TRBD2 (5 bases). CDR3 length: 15 residues. V was pared by 4 bases and J by 0 bases, with 11 bases between. In germline, CDR1 is SGHDT, CDR2 YYEEEE. The chain's CDR3 is CASSLRGSSYNEQFF. Written as DNA, the CDR3 is TGTGCCAGCAGCCTAAGAGGGAGCTCCTACAATGAGCAGTTCTTC.

This clone was seen a few times. This chain links TRBV10-1 with TRBJ2-5, with D unresolved. The CDR3 is 13 residues long. The V end lost 7 bases, the J end lost 1 base, and 10 bases lay between the germline ends. CDR1 WNHNN and CDR2 SYGVQD come from the germline V gene (reference sequence). The CDR3, as DNA: TGCGCCAGCATTTCTGGGCCCCAAGAGACCCAGTACTTC. It specifies CASISGPQETQYF.

This clone has only one observation. V usage is TRBV4-1 and J usage is TRBJ2-5; 9 bases match TRBD2. The CDR3 contains 16 residues. V gave up 1 base and J gave up 5 bases; unmatched junction bases: 8. The V gene's germline CDR1 is MGHRA and CDR2 YSYEKL. CDR3 bases: TGCGCCAGCAGCCAAGCTGCAGCGGGAGGATCCGAGACCCAGTACTTC. This codes for CASSQAAAGGSETQYF.

V usage is TRBV7-8 and J usage is TRBJ1-1; 9 bases align to TRBD1. In germline, CDR1 is SGHVS, CDR2 FQNEAQ. This CDR3 is 17 amino acids long. Unmatched junction bases numbered 13, after V lost 4 bases and J lost 4 bases. CDR3 nucleotide sequence: TGTGCCAGCAGCTCCCAAAATTACAGGGGGCGGAGCACTGAAGCTTTCTTT. Translating it yields CASSSQNYRGRSTEAFF.

V gene TRBV18 combines with J gene TRBJ2-3; D possibly uses TRBD1 or TRBD2 (6 bases each). Germline V CDR1 and CDR2: KGHSH, LQKENI. The CDR3 runs 15 residues. Trimming left V 1 base short and J 1 base short, with 9 bases between. The chain's CDR3 is CASSPRGAGTDTQYF. The CDR3, as DNA: TGTGCCAGCTCACCACGGGGGGCCGGCACAGATACGCAGTATTTT. The whole variable domain, filled in from reference TRBV18 and TRBJ2-3, reads NAGVMQNPRHLVRRRGQEARLRCSPMKGHSHVYWYRQLPEEGLKFMVYLQKENIIDESGMPKERFSAEFPKEGPSILRIQQVVRGDSAAYFCASSPRGAGTDTQYFGPGTRLTVL.

This sequence joins TRBV5-4 and TRBJ2-3; D remains ambiguous. Germline V CDR1 and CDR2: SGHNT, YYREEE (reference sequence). The CDR3 length is 14 residues. Deletions cut 4 bases from V and 4 bases from J, with 13 bases between. The CDR3 bases are TGTGCCAGCAGCACCCGAGTTCAACCAGATACGCAGTATTTT. Translation: CASSTRVQPDTQYF.